This T cell receptor beta chain was obtained from a study of blood T cell repertoires in COVID-19. Study-wide context: Some COVID-19 samples were acute and others convalescent; all came from the United States, Italy and Spain.

This CDR3 has 14 residues. Germline V gene sequence: CDR1 LGHDT, CDR2 YNNKEL (reference sequence). The V end was cut by 2 bases, the J end by 5 bases, with 13 bases between. Original data processing: For nucleated cells, counts were estimated from reference gene primer amplification. This table comes from immunoSEQ multiplex PCR, and its TCRdb copy is limited to in-frame clones, with some not included. The V and J calls and clone size were taken over from that table, and D and trimming were inferred from the DNA. The sample comprises about 80,000 clones, around four fifths of which are singletons, and around 9.7% rests with the top ten.

The receptor's source is a human donor in a cohort sampled during active COVID-19. The sequenced sample was peripheral blood. The V call is TRBV3-1 (or the pseudogene TRBV3-2), the J call TRBJ2-7; D call uncertain. Written as DNA, the CDR3 is TGTGCCAGCAGCCAACCCCCGCGGCCTCACGAGCAGTACTTC. Protein: CASSQPPRPHEQYF.